Each of the 32 T cell receptor beta chains below was sequenced from the same sample in a study of post-analysis software for immune sequencing data. Whole-study findings and limits: When patients were compared with controls, 4 or 5 TRBV segments were more frequent, TRBV5-6, TRBV5-1 and TRBV20-1 among them.

Prepared libraries of TCR beta cDNA carried unique molecular identifiers. MiXCR, applied by TCRdb to the PCR reads, yields one record per CDR3 protein. The data hold about 770,000 distinct CDR3 sequences, with around 42% observed a single time. No antigen is known for these receptors. What was sequenced was blood. These receptor sequences come from a girl aged 5-17 years with multiple sclerosis.

The chain carries TRBV21-1 and TRBJ1-1; TRBD1, as called in the table, went unchecked against the DNA. TRBV21-1 is a listed pseudogene. The CDR3 is 16 residues long. The CDR3 here is CASSKVGATGVDEAFF. The CDR3 DNA reads TGTGCCAGCAGCAAAGTGGGTGCAACAGGGGTAGACGAAGCTTTCTTT.

V gene TRBV10-3 combines with J gene TRBJ2-7, with D unresolved. The CDR3 is 15 residues long. In germline, CDR1 is ENHRY, CDR2 SYGVKD. V lost 3 bases, J lost 1 base, and 13 bases lay in between. The CDR3: CAISDRTLDSYEQYF. CDR3 DNA: TGTGCCATCAGTGATCGGACGCTTGATTCCTACGAGCAGTACTTC.

This chain links TRBV7-9 with TRBJ2-1, with D maybe TRBD2 (7 bases). V lost 5 bases, J lost 4 bases, and 18 bases lay in between. Germline V gene sequence: CDR1 SEHNR, CDR2 FQNEAQ (reference sequence). The length of the CDR3 is 16 residues. This CDR3 reads CASSHGGLAVYNEQFF. CDR3 nucleotides: TGTGCCAGCAGCCACGGGGGCCTAGCGGTTTACAATGAGCAGTTCTTC.

Only a few counts were recorded for this clonotype. One end of the junction varies from germline; a read error may be responsible. The chain combines TRBV7-3 with TRBJ2-3; 8 nucleotides line up with TRBD2. The CDR3 consists of 15 residues. The V gene's germline CDR1 is SGHTA and CDR2 FQGTGA. DNA of the CDR3: TGTGCCGGCAGCTTCTTAGCGGGGAGCACAGATACGCAGTATTTT. Its translation: CAGSFLAGSTDTQYF.

The rearrangement links TRBV20-1 to TRBJ1-2; D is ambiguous. Per germline, CDR1 DFQATT and CDR2 SNEGSKA (reference sequence). V was shortened by 6 bases and J by 4 bases, with 15 bases between the two germline ends. The CDR3 length is 13 residues. The CDR3 sequence: CSAEPTETYGYTF. Written as DNA, the CDR3 is TGCAGTGCGGAGCCCACAGAAACCTATGGCTACACCTTC.

This chain links TRBV12-3 or TRBV12-4 with TRBJ1-2; tentative D call: TRBD1 (5 bases). The ends were cut back, 6 bases at V and 8 bases at J, with 13 bases in the middle. The CDR3 loop spans 12 amino acids. The DNA of the CDR3 is TGTGCCAGCAGGTCAGGGTCGCGCGGCTACACCTTC. Protein: CASRSGSRGYTF.

The chain couples TRBV6-5 to TRBJ2-7; 13 nucleotides match TRBD2. CDR1 is MNHEY and CDR2 is SVGAGI in the germline V gene. The CDR3 is made up of 15 amino acids. With V trimmed by 5 bases and J by 4 bases, 5 bases remained unmatched. The CDR3 protein is CASSRTSGSLYEQYF. The CDR3 coding sequence is TGTGCCAGCAGTCGGACTAGCGGGAGTCTTTACGAGCAGTACTTC.

This clonotype was detected a few times. The V and J genes are TRBV7-3 and TRBJ1-1; D is possibly TRBD1 (5 bases). Trimming cost V 4 bases and J 6 bases, with 12 bases left between them. The V gene's germline CDR1 is SGHTA and CDR2 FQGTGA. The length of the CDR3 is 13 residues. The CDR3 bases are TGTGCCAGCAGCTCGAATTTGGGGGCTGAAGCTTTCTTT. Translation: CASSSNLGAEAFF.

This chain links TRBV5-1 with TRBJ1-2; D possibly corresponds to TRBD1 (5 bases). This CDR3 is 14 amino acids long. The V and J ends lost 3 bases and 1 base respectively, with 10 bases between them. Germline CDR1 and CDR2: SGHRS and YFSETQ. CDR3 sequence reads: CASSSDSFNYGYTF. DNA for the CDR3: TGCGCCAGCAGCTCCGACAGTTTTAACTATGGCTACACCTTC.

The gene calls are TRBV20-1 and TRBJ2-7; D not resolved. The end of the DNA is better explained by TRBJ2-5, so the J call may be wrong. The germline gives CDR1 DFQATT, CDR2 SNEGSKA (reference sequence). This CDR3 spans 10 amino acids. The CDR3, as DNA: TGCAGTGCCGCTACGGAGACCCAGTACTTC. Translating it yields CSAATETQYF.

CDR3 DNA: TGTGCCACCTCGGACAGCAATAAAAACATTCAGTACTTC. It encodes CATSDSNKNIQYF. This chain uses TRBV28 with TRBJ2-4; TRBD1 is a possible D gene (6 bases). The CDR3 runs to 13 residues. Trimming took off 10 bases at V and 4 bases at J, with 14 bases between the two ends. Per the germline V gene, CDR1 is MDHEN and CDR2 is SYDVKM.

CDR3 in amino acids: CAAGGDGEETQYF. As DNA, the CDR3 is TGTGCCGCTGGGGGGGACGGAGAAGAGACCCAGTACTTC. The rearrangement links TRBV24-1 to TRBJ2-5, with 7 bases matching TRBD2. CDR1 and CDR2 (germline): KGHDR, SFDVKD. This CDR3 is built from 13 residues. The J segment lost 3 bases and the V segment lost 12 bases, leaving 9 bases of the junction unmatched.

This clonotype has only a few counts. This chain joins TRBV6-5 and TRBJ2-7, with TRBD1 matching 8 bases. V was pared by 0 bases and J by 4 bases, with 5 bases of the junction left unmatched. CDR1 is MNHEY and CDR2 is SVGAGI in the germline V gene. The CDR3 has 15 amino acids. The CDR3 DNA reads as TGTGCCAGCAGTTACTCGAACAGGGGGAAGTACGAGCAGTACTTC. Translation gives CASSYSNRGKYEQYF.

Worth noting for this clonotype: It is likely a read error, because the conserved phenylalanine at the end of the CDR3 is missing. The DNA is omitted, as the CDR3 cannot be located on it reliably, and the CDR3 follows TCRdb's listing. The V call is TRBV7-2, the J call TRBJ2-1; no DNA check was done on the table's D call, TRBD1. Both ends counted, the CDR3 spans 14 residues. Germline CDR1 reads SGHTA; CDR2 reads FQGNSA. The CDR3 protein is CASSPPAVGYTFGS.

In its sample, this clonotype was seen a few times. The V call is TRBV2, the J call TRBJ2-7; TRBD1 might be the D (5 bases). The CDR3 length is 10 residues. Trimming removed 8 bases at V and 6 bases at J, with 8 bases between. The germline V gene has CDR1 SNHLY and CDR2 FYNNEI. This CDR3 is CASSGIEQYF. CDR3 nucleotides: TGTGCCAGCTCAGGGATCGAGCAGTACTTC.

The rearrangement uses TRBV6-2 or TRBV6-3 and TRBJ2-7; D gene ambiguous. The CDR3 has 13 residues. Germline assignment: CDR1 MNHEY and CDR2 SVGEGT. Trimming stripped 5 bases from V and 3 bases from J, with 11 bases between. CDR3 coding DNA: TGTGCCAGCAGTCGCGGTCGTGACTACGAGCAGTACTTC. This translates into CASSRGRDYEQYF.

The CDR3 loop is CASSSRDSYNEQFF. DNA of the CDR3: TGTGCCAGCAGCTCCCGGGACTCCTACAATGAGCAGTTCTTC. This sequence joins TRBV7-9 and TRBJ2-1, with TRBD2 as a possible D gene (5 bases). There are 14 residues in the CDR3. CDR1 is SEHNR, CDR2 FQNEAQ, per germline (reference sequence). Trimming removed 4 bases at V and 0 bases at J, with 7 bases between.

The table lists this clonotype with a few counts. The V and J genes are TRBV11-2 and TRBJ1-5; unclear D gene. Germline lookup yields CDR1 SGHAT and CDR2 FQNNGV. CDR3 length equals 16 residues. V gave up 5 bases and J gave up 1 base, with 15 bases separating them. Here the CDR3 reads CASSPLKGSSNQPQHF. The CDR3 DNA reads TGTGCCAGCAGCCCGCTGAAAGGGTCAAGCAATCAGCCCCAGCATTTT.

In this sample, this clonotype turned up a few times. This rearrangement joins TRBV11-2 to TRBJ2-3; D may be TRBD1 (6 bases). Trimming left V 6 bases short and J 2 bases short, with 15 bases between. This CDR3 comprises 15 residues. Germline-derived CDR1 and CDR2 are SGHAT and FQNNGV. CDR3 in DNA: TGTGCCAGCAGGCTTGATTGGACAGCCACAGATACGCAGTATTTT. Amino acids: CASRLDWTATDTQYF.

The table lists this clonotype with a few counts. The chain combines TRBV25-1 with TRBJ2-5, with D perhaps matching TRBD1 (6 bases). CDR3 length: 15 amino acids. Germline assignment: CDR1 MGHDK and CDR2 SYGVNS. The V end lost 4 bases, the J end lost 4 bases, and 16 bases lay between the germline ends. The CDR3 reads CASSVPTGFGETQYF. For the CDR3, the DNA is TGTGCCAGCAGTGTCCCTACAGGGTTTGGAGAGACCCAGTACTTC.

The V call is TRBV6-5, the J call TRBJ2-1; TRBD2 matches at 7 bases. The germline CDR1 and CDR2 sequences are MNHEY and SVGAGI. The CDR3 has 15 amino acids. V lost 5 bases, J lost 0 bases, and 4 bases stayed unmatched. CDR3 sequence reads: CASSPAGPSYNEQFF. The CDR3 coding sequence is TGTGCCAGCAGTCCAGCGGGACCCTCCTACAATGAGCAGTTCTTC.

The rearrangement joins TRBV30 to TRBJ1-2; D is perhaps TRBD1 (6 bases). Germline V gene lookup returns CDR1 GTSNPN and CDR2 SVGIG (reference sequence). V shed 5 bases and J shed 2 bases, with 12 bases lying between them. The CDR3 sequence is 13 residues long. CDR3 bases: TGTGCCTGGTTGGACAGATTGAACTATGGCTACACCTTC. It yields the protein CAWLDRLNYGYTF.

V usage is TRBV4-3 and J usage is TRBJ2-5; 8 nucleotides line up with TRBD2. V was pared by 1 base and J by 5 bases, with 6 bases of the junction left unmatched. CDR1 is LGHNA, CDR2 YSLEER, per germline. This CDR3 spans 15 amino acids. In DNA form, the CDR3 reads TGCGCCAGCAGCCAAGTCCGGGAGGGCCCCGAGACCCAGTACTTC. It specifies CASSQVREGPETQYF.

This rearrangement joins TRBV6-5 to TRBJ1-5; D is uncertain. Germline V CDR1 and CDR2: MNHEY, SVGAGI. The CDR3 is made up of 13 amino acids. The V and J ends lost 2 bases and 9 bases respectively, with 11 bases between them. The CDR3 spells CASSYTSGRPQHF. The CDR3 nucleotides are TGTGCCAGCAGTTACACTTCGGGTCGGCCCCAGCATTTT.

The CDR3 sequence: CASSVDTSSGHSYNEQFF. CDR3 DNA: TGTGCCAGCAGCGTAGATACGTCGAGCGGCCACTCCTACAATGAGCAGTTCTTC. The chain is built from TRBV9 and TRBJ2-1, with D possibly TRBD2 on 5 matching bases. Germline-derived CDR1 and CDR2 are SGDLS and YYNGEE. V lost 0 bases and J lost 0, with 16 bases in between. CDR3 length equals 18 residues.

In DNA form, the CDR3 reads TGTGCCAGCAGTGTACAGGGGGCGCGTAGTGGCTACACCTTC. Translation: CASSVQGARSGYTF. The rearrangement links TRBV25-1 to TRBJ1-2, with 9 bases fitting TRBD1. Germline V gene data show CDR1 as MGHDK and CDR2 as SYGVNS. There are 14 residues in the CDR3. The V and J ends lost 4 bases and 7 bases, in that order; junction bases with no gene match: 7.

This clonotype has more than one count but fewer than ten. The chain carries TRBV20-1 and TRBJ2-1; 9 bases align to TRBD2. The CDR3 totals 15 residues. The V gene's germline CDR1 is DFQATT and CDR2 SNEGSKA (reference sequence). The DNA of the CDR3 is TGCACCGGGGGGCTAGCGGGAATATCCCACAATGAGCAGTTCTTC. Its translation: CTGGLAGISHNEQFF.

The V gene is TRBV7-8, the J gene TRBJ2-4; perhaps TRBD1 as D (6 bases). The assigned J gene may be wrong: the sequence end matches TRBJ2-7 better. This CDR3 has 16 amino acids. CDR1 and CDR2 (germline): SGHVS, FQNEAQ. The chain's CDR3 is CASSPAAWGQLYEQYF. The DNA of the CDR3 is TGTGCCAGCAGCCCAGCGGCATGGGGACAACTCTACGAGCAGTACTTC.

In this sample, this clonotype turned up a few times. J is TRBJ2-5 and V is TRBV6-5; either TRBD1 or TRBD2 may fit D (5 bases each). CDR3 length: 15 amino acids. The V end was cut by 2 bases, the J end by 5 bases, with 15 bases between. The V gene's germline CDR1 is MNHEY and CDR2 SVGAGI. CDR3 region: CASSYGGGSGETQYF. The CDR3 nucleotides are TGTGCCAGCAGTTACGGGGGTGGGAGTGGGGAGACCCAGTACTTC.

This clonotype was detected many times. The rearrangement links TRBV20-1 to TRBJ2-7; D is perhaps TRBD2 (6 bases). CDR3 length: 14 residues. Germline CDR1 DFQATT, CDR2 SNEGSKA (reference sequence). The V end lost 0 bases, the J end lost 0 bases, and 9 bases lay between the germline ends. CDR3 nucleotides: TGCAGTGCTAGAGACCTAGCGACCTCCTACGAGCAGTACTTC. Its translation is CSARDLATSYEQYF.

Points on this clonotype: A junction boundary mismatches the germline segment, possibly from a read error. The V and J genes are TRBV7-7 and TRBJ2-5, with D possibly matching TRBD2 (6 bases). This CDR3 has 13 residues. Germline V gene data show CDR1 as SSHAT and CDR2 as FNYEAQ (reference sequence). CDR3 protein: CASSLRLEETQYF. The CDR3 nucleotides read TGTGCTAGCAGCTTACGACTAGAAGAGACCCAGTACTTC. The full variable domain, in which reference TRBV7-7 and TRBJ2-5 provide the parts outside the CDR3, is GAGVSQSPRYKVTKRGQDVTLRCDPISSHATLYWYQQALGQGPEFLTYFNYEAQPDKSGLPSDRFSAERPEGSISTLTIQRTEQRDSAMYRCASSLRLEETQYFGPGTRLLVL.

V and J are TRBV5-1 and TRBJ1-5; the D gene is possibly TRBD1 (5 bases). The CDR3 totals 15 residues. V was cut by 0 bases and J by 6 bases, with 13 bases left in between. Germline V gene data show CDR1 as SGHRS and CDR2 as YFSETQ. The CDR3 region is CASSLAGAKGQPQHF. In DNA form, the CDR3 reads TGCGCCAGCAGCTTGGCCGGGGCAAAGGGTCAGCCCCAGCATTTT.